This entry lists 21 T cell receptor beta chains sequenced from one sample in a study of T cells in Graves' hyperthyroidism and ophthalmopathy. TCR beta CDR3 sequences were amplified from RNA transcripts. A set of HTBI primers served as the primers for a first-round RT-PCR of the TCR CDR3. TCRdb re-analysed the multiplex PCR reads in MiXCR, keeping a single row per CDR3 protein. The data show 600,000 or so distinct CDR3 sequences, with around 16% seen just once and over 3.5% held by the top ten. The sample comprised blood. These receptors were collected from a woman under 40 with Graves' hyperthyroidism.

This clonotype was detected many times. The chain is built from TRBV7-8 and TRBJ1-1; 7 bases match TRBD1. J gave up 2 bases and V 4 bases, and 4 bases lay outside the gene matches. Looked up from germline, CDR1 is SGHVS and CDR2 is FQNEAQ. The CDR3 runs 14 residues. The CDR3 spells CASSWGQTNTEAFF. DNA for the CDR3: TGTGCCAGCAGCTGGGGACAGACTAACACTGAAGCTTTCTTT.

This clonotype was observed a handful of times. This rearrangement joins TRBV11-2 to TRBJ2-3; TRBD2 agrees at 14 bases. Germline lookup yields CDR1 SGHAT and CDR2 FQNNGV. V lost 5 bases to trimming and J lost 2 bases; unmatched junction nucleotides: 6. This CDR3 has 17 residues. The CDR3 protein is CASSARLAGGHTDTQYF. CDR3 sequence (DNA): TGTGCCAGCAGCGCTAGACTAGCGGGAGGGCACACAGATACGCAGTATTTT.

There are a few counts of this clonotype. The gene calls are TRBV7-6 and TRBJ2-1; D possibly corresponds to TRBD2 (6 bases). The length of the CDR3 is 16 residues. CDR1 is SGHVS and CDR2 is FNYEAQ in the germline V gene. The V and J ends lost 5 bases and 7 bases respectively, with 21 bases between them. CDR3 bases: TGTGCCAGCAGCCTCGGCCCAACGGGAGTACAAAATGAGCAGTTCTTC. This sequence encodes CASSLGPTGVQNEQFF.

The V and J genes are TRBV20-1 and TRBJ2-5; 10 nucleotides line up with TRBD2. The germline V gene encodes CDR1 DFQATT and CDR2 SNEGSKA (reference sequence). CDR3 size: 15 residues. With 0 bases clipped from V and 4 bases from J, the junction kept 5 bases outside the gene matches. CDR3 sequence reads: CSAREASGSGETQYF. In DNA, the CDR3 is TGCAGTGCTAGAGAGGCTAGCGGGAGTGGAGAGACCCAGTACTTC.

This clonotype was seen a few times. This chain uses TRBV20-1 with TRBJ2-5; D ambiguous. V shed 5 bases and J shed 2 bases, with 15 bases lying between them. The CDR3 is made up of 14 amino acids. Germline assignment: CDR1 DFQATT and CDR2 SNEGSKA (reference sequence). CDR3 sequence (DNA): TGCAGTGCTGCAGAAGAGGTTTTGCAAGAGACCCAGTACTTC. Its protein is CSAAEEVLQETQYF.

The table lists this clonotype with a few counts. CDR3 in amino acids: CASSRPTSGRRNEQFF. As DNA, the CDR3 is TGTGCCAGCAGCCGCCCGACTAGCGGGAGGCGGAATGAGCAGTTCTTC. This chain links TRBV3-1 with TRBJ2-1, with 13 bases matching TRBD2. The CDR3 has 16 residues. Germline values: CDR1 LGHDT, CDR2 YNNKEL (reference sequence). Germline trimming cut 4 bases from V and 7 bases from J; bases unmatched to any gene: 7.

V is TRBV30 and J is TRBJ2-7; 7 nucleotides line up with TRBD1. The CDR3 has 15 amino acids. Germline CDR1 reads GTSNPN; CDR2 reads SVGIG (reference sequence). With V trimmed by 0 bases and J by 3 bases, 8 bases remained unmatched. This CDR3 is CAWSVLDRAGYEQYF. CDR3 sequence (DNA): TGTGCCTGGAGTGTCCTAGACAGGGCGGGCTACGAGCAGTACTTC.

In its sample, this clonotype was seen many times. The chain carries TRBV24-1 and TRBJ2-3, with D perhaps matching TRBD2 (5 bases). Germline V gene lookup returns CDR1 KGHDR and CDR2 SFDVKD. With 4 bases removed from V and 3 bases from J, the gap between germline ends came to 16 bases. The CDR3 has 16 amino acids. CDR3 protein: CATSDPDRPGTDTQYF. Written as DNA, the CDR3 is TGTGCCACCAGTGACCCGGACCGCCCGGGGACAGATACGCAGTATTTT.

The rearrangement uses TRBV12-3 or TRBV12-4 and TRBJ2-7; 10 bases line up with TRBD2. The CDR3 covers 14 residues. V was pared by 5 bases and J by 5 bases, with 6 bases of the junction left unmatched. The DNA of the CDR3 is TGTGCCAGCAGTAGAGCGGGAGGGCACCACGAGCAGTACTTC. Encoded protein: CASSRAGGHHEQYF.

This clonotype has just a few counts. The chain has TRBV5-1 and TRBJ1-1; D not certain. This CDR3 is 14 amino acids long. V lost 3 bases to trimming and J lost 2 bases, with 11 bases between them. The germline CDR1 and CDR2 sequences are SGHRS and YFSETQ. The CDR3 here is CASSSTETNTEAFF. CDR3 nucleotides: TGCGCCAGCAGCTCAACAGAAACTAACACTGAAGCTTTCTTT.

This clonotype was detected a few times. The V call is TRBV19, the J call TRBJ2-2, with 8 bases lining up with TRBD2. The ends lost 6 bases at V and 0 bases at J; junction bases unmatched: 0. This CDR3 has 14 amino acids. The germline gives CDR1 LNHDA, CDR2 SQIVND (reference sequence). The CDR3 protein is CASRAGANTGELFF. CDR3 in DNA: TGTGCCAGTAGAGCGGGGGCGAACACCGGGGAGCTGTTTTTT.

There are a few counts of this clonotype. This chain links TRBV19 with TRBJ1-1, with D unclear. Trimming pared 5 bases from V and 4 bases from J, leaving 14 bases between. Germline V gene lookup returns CDR1 LNHDA and CDR2 SQIVND (reference sequence). The CDR3 loop spans 14 amino acids. CDR3 coding DNA: TGTGCCAGTAGTTTTTTCGGCGTGGGCACTGAAGCTTTCTTT. This translates into CASSFFGVGTEAFF.

This clonotype was seen repeatedly, ten times or more. The CDR3 is CASSTWDTRSGEQYF. The DNA of the CDR3 is TGTGCCAGCAGTACCTGGGACACCAGGTCGGGAGAGCAGTACTTC. The chain combines TRBV27 with TRBJ2-7; a possible D gene is TRBD1 (6 bases). The CDR3 extends over 15 amino acids. With 5 bases removed from V and 7 bases from J, the gap between germline ends came to 21 bases. The germline V gene has CDR1 MNHEY and CDR2 SMNVEV (reference sequence).

This clonotype was counted many times. The chain has TRBV28 and TRBJ2-1; the D is unclear. The CDR3 has 10 amino acids. CDR1 is MDHEN, CDR2 SYDVKM, per germline. Deletions cut 5 bases from V and 5 bases from J, with 1 base between. CDR3 residues: CASSHNEQFF. CDR3 coding DNA: TGTGCCAGCAGTCACAATGAGCAGTTCTTC.

The chain has TRBV4-2 and TRBJ2-1; 11 bases line up with TRBD2. Unmatched junction bases numbered 5, after V lost 4 bases and J lost 6 bases. This CDR3 comprises 15 residues. The germline CDR1 and CDR2 sequences are LGHNA and YNFKEQ. The CDR3 region has the DNA TGTGCCAGCAGCCTTTCTAGCGGGAGGAGCAATGAGCAGTTCTTC. This gives the protein CASSLSSGRSNEQFF.

Comment on this clonotype: A much larger clone sits a single nucleotide away, making a read error possible. The chain recombines TRBV27 with TRBJ1-5; 10 bases map to TRBD1. CDR3 length: 16 residues. Germline V CDR1 and CDR2: MNHEY, SMNVEV (reference sequence). The CDR3 bases are TGTGCCGGCAGTACCCACCGGGACAGGGGAGGGGAGCCCCAGCATTTT. Protein sequence: CAGSTHRDRGGEPQHF.

This clonotype was counted many times. This sequence joins TRBV13 and TRBJ2-3, with D perhaps TRBD2 (6 bases). V lost 5 bases to trimming and J lost 0 bases, with 18 bases between them. The CDR3 has 17 residues. Germline CDR1 is PRHDT and CDR2 is FYEKMQ (reference sequence). The CDR3 nucleotides are TGTGCCAGCAGCGGTGGTGGGGACTCTCTTAGCACAGATACGCAGTATTTT. It specifies CASSGGGDSLSTDTQYF.

This sequence joins TRBV7-9 and TRBJ1-2; D gene uncertain. The V gene's germline CDR1 is SEHNR and CDR2 FQNEAQ (reference sequence). V dropped 5 bases and J dropped 7 bases, with 5 bases sitting between them. The CDR3 covers 10 residues. The CDR3 bases are TGTGCCAGCAGCGCCGGTGGCTACACCTTC. It specifies CASSAGGYTF.

The chain carries TRBV4-2 and TRBJ2-4; D call uncertain. The germline V gene has CDR1 LGHNA and CDR2 YNFKEQ. The CDR3 loop spans 18 amino acids. Between the trimmed V and J ends, which lost 0 bases and 0 bases, there was a span of 15 bases. DNA of the CDR3: TGTGCCAGCAGCCAAGAGTCGGGTGGTCGGGTAGCCAAAAACATTCAGTACTTC. Its protein is CASSQESGGRVAKNIQYF.

The V call is TRBV28, the J call TRBJ1-5; 7 bases agree with TRBD1. This CDR3 is built from 15 residues. The V gene end was trimmed by 3 bases and the J gene end by 3 bases; junction bases not matched to a gene: 5. Germline V gene sequence: CDR1 MDHEN, CDR2 SYDVKM. CDR3 region: CASSFTGTANQPQHF. CDR3 nucleotide sequence: TGTGCCAGCAGTTTTACCGGGACAGCCAATCAGCCCCAGCATTTT.

This clonotype was picked up many times. The V and J genes are TRBV28 and TRBJ2-7, with D possibly matching TRBD1 (5 bases). The CDR3 sequence is 13 residues long. Germline-derived CDR1 and CDR2 are MDHEN and SYDVKM. Trimming removed 7 bases at V and 4 bases at J, with 14 bases between. DNA for the CDR3: TGTGCCAGCACAAGACAGAATAAATACGAGCAGTACTTC. Translating gives CASTRQNKYEQYF.